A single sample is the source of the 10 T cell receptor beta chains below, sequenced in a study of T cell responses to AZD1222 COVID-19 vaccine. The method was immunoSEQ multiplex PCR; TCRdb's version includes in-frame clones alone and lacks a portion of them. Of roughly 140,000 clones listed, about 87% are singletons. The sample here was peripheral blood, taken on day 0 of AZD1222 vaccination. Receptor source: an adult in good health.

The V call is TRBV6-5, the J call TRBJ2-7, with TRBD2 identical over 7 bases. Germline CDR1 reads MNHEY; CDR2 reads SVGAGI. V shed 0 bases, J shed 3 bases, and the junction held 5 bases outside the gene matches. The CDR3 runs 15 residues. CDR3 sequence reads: CASSYSASGGYEQYF. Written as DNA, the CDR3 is TGTGCCAGCAGTTACTCAGCATCGGGAGGCTACGAGCAGTACTTC.

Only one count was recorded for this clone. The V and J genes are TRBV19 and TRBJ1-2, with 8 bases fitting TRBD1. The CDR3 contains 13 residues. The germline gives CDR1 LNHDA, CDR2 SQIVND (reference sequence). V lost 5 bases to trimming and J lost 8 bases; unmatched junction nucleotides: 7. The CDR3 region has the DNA TGTGCCAGTAGTTTGACAGGGGTGCGGGGCTACACCTTC. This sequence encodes CASSLTGVRGYTF.

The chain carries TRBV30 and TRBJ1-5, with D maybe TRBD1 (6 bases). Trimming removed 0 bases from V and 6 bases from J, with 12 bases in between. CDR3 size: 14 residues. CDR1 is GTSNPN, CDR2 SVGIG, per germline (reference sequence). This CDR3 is CAWSVETGSQPQHF. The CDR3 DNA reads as TGTGCCTGGAGTGTAGAAACAGGGAGTCAGCCCCAGCATTTT.

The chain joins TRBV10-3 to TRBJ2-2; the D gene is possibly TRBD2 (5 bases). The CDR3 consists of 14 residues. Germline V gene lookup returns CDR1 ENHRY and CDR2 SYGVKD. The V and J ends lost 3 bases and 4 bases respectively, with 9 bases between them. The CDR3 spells CAISDASSTGELFF. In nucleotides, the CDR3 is TGTGCCATCAGTGATGCTAGCAGCACCGGGGAGCTGTTTTTT.

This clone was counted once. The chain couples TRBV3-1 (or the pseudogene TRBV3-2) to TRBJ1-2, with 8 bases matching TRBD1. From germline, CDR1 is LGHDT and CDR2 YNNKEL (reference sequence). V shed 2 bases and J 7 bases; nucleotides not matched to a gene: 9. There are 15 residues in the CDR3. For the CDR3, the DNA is TGTGCCAGCAGCCAACGCGGGGGGACAGGTGGTGGCTACACCTTC. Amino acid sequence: CASSQRGGTGGGYTF.

The CDR3 nucleotides read TGTGCCAGTAGTATAACCAGGGTATTTGGCACTGAAGCTTTCTTT. Translated, it gives CASSITRVFGTEAFF. The chain is built from TRBV19 and TRBJ1-1, with D perhaps TRBD1 (5 bases). CDR1 is LNHDA and CDR2 is SQIVND in the germline V gene (reference sequence). V dropped 2 bases and J dropped 4 bases, with 14 bases sitting between them. The CDR3 spans 15 residues.

The chain's CDR3 is CASSLLDSYNYGYTF. CDR3 coding DNA: TGTGCCAGTAGTCTGCTCGACAGTTATAACTATGGCTACACCTTC. The rearrangement uses TRBV19 and TRBJ1-2; possible D gene TRBD1, 5 bases. Trimming took 5 bases from V and 1 from J, leaving 14 bases between them. The CDR3 is 15 amino acids. Germline-derived CDR1 and CDR2 are LNHDA and SQIVND (reference sequence).

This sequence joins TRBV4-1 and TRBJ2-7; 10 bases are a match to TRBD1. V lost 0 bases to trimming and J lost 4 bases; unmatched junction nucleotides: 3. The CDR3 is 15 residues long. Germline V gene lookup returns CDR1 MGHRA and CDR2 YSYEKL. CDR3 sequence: CASSQERTGGYEQYF. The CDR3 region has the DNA TGCGCCAGCAGCCAAGAGAGGACAGGGGGGTACGAGCAGTACTTC.

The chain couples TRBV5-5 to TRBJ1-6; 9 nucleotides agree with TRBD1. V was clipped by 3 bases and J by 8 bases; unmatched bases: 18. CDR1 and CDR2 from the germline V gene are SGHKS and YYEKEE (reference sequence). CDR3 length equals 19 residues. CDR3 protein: CASSWNRGRGGVGHSPLHF. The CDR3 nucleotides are TGTGCCAGCAGCTGGAACAGGGGGCGTGGAGGCGTCGGGCATTCACCCCTCCACTTT.

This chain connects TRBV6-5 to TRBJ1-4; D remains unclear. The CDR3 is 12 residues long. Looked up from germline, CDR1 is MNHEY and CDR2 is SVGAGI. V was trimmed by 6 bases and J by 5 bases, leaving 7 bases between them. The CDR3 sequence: CASSTLNEKLFF. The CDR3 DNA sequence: TGTGCCAGCAGCACATTGAATGAAAAACTGTTTTTT.